Below, one TCR beta chain is given with its context. Seattle patients were enrolled during active infection and followed longitudinally. The sample originates from a study of blood T cell repertoires in COVID-19. Overall study: Samples taken during acute and convalescent COVID-19 were collected in the United States, Italy and Spain. PBMCs, B-cell-depleted T cells, or T cells were the source of the cDNA or gDNA that made up the material.

Germline values: CDR1 LGHDT, CDR2 YNNKEL (reference sequence). The CDR3 is 15 residues long. Trimming took off 3 bases at V and 4 bases at J, with 12 bases between the two ends. How the authors handled the data: Researchers report that nucleated cell counts were estimated from reference gene primer amplification. Sequencing used immunoSEQ multiplex PCR; TCRdb keeps in-frame clones, though not all of them. The V and J calls and clone size are taken from that table; D and trimming were inferred from the DNA. Of about 38,000 clones listed, approximately 81% are singletons. The V and J genes are TRBV3-1 (or the pseudogene TRBV3-2) and TRBJ2-2; D remains ambiguous. This clonotype was sampled from a man in his 60s with COVID-19, enrolled during active disease. The sample comprised peripheral blood. DNA for the CDR3: TGTGCCAGCAGCCAGCCACCTCTTAGCACCGGGGAGCTGTTTTTT. It is translated as CASSQPPLSTGELFF.